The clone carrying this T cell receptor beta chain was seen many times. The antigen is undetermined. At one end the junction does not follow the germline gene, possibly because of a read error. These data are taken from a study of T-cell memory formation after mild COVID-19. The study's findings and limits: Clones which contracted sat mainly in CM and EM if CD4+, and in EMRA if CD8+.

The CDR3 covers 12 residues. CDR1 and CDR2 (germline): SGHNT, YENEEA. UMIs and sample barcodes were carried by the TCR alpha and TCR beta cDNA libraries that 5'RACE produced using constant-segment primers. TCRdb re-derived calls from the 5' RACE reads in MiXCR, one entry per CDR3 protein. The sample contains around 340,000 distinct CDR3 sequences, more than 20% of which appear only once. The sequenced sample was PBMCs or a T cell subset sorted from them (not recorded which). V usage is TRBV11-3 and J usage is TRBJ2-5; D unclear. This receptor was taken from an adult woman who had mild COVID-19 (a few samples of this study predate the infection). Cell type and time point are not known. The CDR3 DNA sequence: TGCGCCAGCAGCTTGGAGCAAGAGACCCAGTACTTC. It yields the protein CASSLEQETQYF.